These 26 T cell receptor beta chains originate from one sample sequenced in a study of blood T cell repertoires in COVID-19. Assay: immunoSEQ multiplex PCR; the TCRdb copy retains only in-frame clones and omits some. The repertoire holds roughly 360,000 clones, with approximately 77% as singletons. Sequenced material: peripheral blood. The source of these receptors is a human donor with acute or convalescent COVID-19. The donor label of this sample is uncertain.

Comment on this clone: Other DNA sequences in this specimen translate into the identical CDR3. This sequence joins TRBV3-1 (or the pseudogene TRBV3-2) and TRBJ1-1; 11 bases align to TRBD1. V lost 5 bases to trimming and J lost 2 bases; unmatched junction nucleotides: 1. Per germline, CDR1 LGHDT and CDR2 YNNKEL (reference sequence). The CDR3 loop spans 14 amino acids. The CDR3 region has the DNA TGTGCCAGCAGCAGGACAGGGGGCAACACTGAAGCTTTCTTT. This sequence encodes CASSRTGGNTEAFF.

This chain uses TRBV5-1 with TRBJ2-1; TRBD2 is a possible D gene (6 bases). The ends were cut back, 0 bases at V and 8 bases at J, with 18 bases in the middle. Germline V CDR1 and CDR2: SGHRS, YFSETQ. This CDR3 has 16 amino acids. The chain's CDR3 is CASSLVPTGAGYEQFF. As DNA, the CDR3 is TGCGCCAGCAGCTTGGTACCAACCGGGGCGGGGTATGAGCAGTTCTTC.

The chain recombines TRBV5-6 with TRBJ2-7; D possibly corresponds to TRBD1 (6 bases). The V end was cut by 0 bases, the J end by 4 bases, with 8 bases between. The CDR3 is 13 amino acids. The germline gives CDR1 SGHDT, CDR2 YYEEEE. The CDR3 DNA sequence: TGTGCCAGCAGCTTGGACAGGGATTACGAGCAGTACTTC. Amino acids: CASSLDRDYEQYF.

The rearrangement joins TRBV28 to TRBJ1-4; the D gene is possibly TRBD1 (5 bases). The germline gives CDR1 MDHEN, CDR2 SYDVKM. V was cut by 2 bases and J by 7 bases, with 8 bases left in between. CDR3 size: 13 residues. CDR3 sequence (DNA): TGTGCCAGCAGTTTAGGCAGGGTTGAAAAACTGTTTTTT. It specifies CASSLGRVEKLFF.

This sequence joins TRBV11-2 and TRBJ1-1, with D possibly being TRBD1 (5 bases). The V end lost 6 bases, the J end lost 4 bases, and 15 bases lay between the germline ends. Germline-derived CDR1 and CDR2 are SGHAT and FQNNGV. The CDR3 runs to 14 residues. The CDR3 is CASSDRTDTTEAFF. The CDR3 DNA reads TGTGCCAGCAGTGATCGGACGGACACCACTGAAGCTTTCTTT. The full variable domain, rest sourced from reference TRBV11-2 and TRBJ1-1, is EAGVAQSPRYKIIEKRQSVAFWCNPISGHATLYWYQQILGQGPKLLIQFQNNGVVDDSQLPKDRFSAERLKGVDSTLKIQPAKLEDSAVYLCASSDRTDTTEAFFGQGTRLTVV.

J is TRBJ1-5 and V is TRBV6-5; 7 bases align to TRBD1. CDR3 size: 15 residues. With 5 bases clipped from V and 0 bases from J, the junction kept 4 bases outside the gene matches. Germline lookup yields CDR1 MNHEY and CDR2 SVGAGI. CDR3 nucleotides: TGTGCCAGCAGTCCGACAGGGTCTAGCAATCAGCCCCAGCATTTT. This codes for CASSPTGSSNQPQHF.

This clone appeared a few times. J is TRBJ1-2 and V is TRBV7-9, with TRBD1 as a possible D gene (6 bases). Germline V gives CDR1 SEHNR, CDR2 FQNEAQ (reference sequence). The CDR3 totals 15 residues. Deletions cut 5 bases from V and 8 bases from J, with 21 bases between. The CDR3 nucleotides read TGTGCCAGCAGCCATCCTTTGGACAGCCTGGGGGGCTACACCTTC. Its protein is CASSHPLDSLGGYTF.

This chain uses TRBV3-1 (or the pseudogene TRBV3-2) with TRBJ1-3; maybe TRBD1 (6 bases). Germline CDR1 is LGHDT and CDR2 is YNNKEL (reference sequence). Trimming shortened V by 5 bases and J by 2 bases, and 13 bases separated the two germline ends. The CDR3 is 15 amino acids. CDR3 region: CASSWGRGTGNTIYF. In DNA form, the CDR3 reads TGTGCCAGCAGCTGGGGCAGGGGTACTGGAAACACCATATATTTT.

This chain joins TRBV7-9 and TRBJ1-2; tentative D call: TRBD1 (5 bases). The germline gives CDR1 SEHNR, CDR2 FQNEAQ (reference sequence). The CDR3 is 13 residues long. Trimming took 2 bases from V and 8 from J, leaving 12 bases between them. DNA of the CDR3: TGTGCCAGCAGCTTACCCGGGGGAGGAGGCTACACCTTC. The encoded protein is CASSLPGGGGYTF. The complete variable domain, with remaining parts taken from reference TRBV7-9 and TRBJ1-2, reads DTGVSQNPRHKITKRGQNVTFRCDPISEHNRLYWYRQTLGQGPEFLTYFQNEAQLEKSRLLSDRFSAERPKGSFSTLEIQRTEQGDSAMYLCASSLPGGGGYTFGSGTRLTVV.

The chain joins TRBV28 to TRBJ1-1; D gene ambiguous. The CDR3 consists of 12 residues. The germline CDR1 and CDR2 sequences are MDHEN and SYDVKM. Deletions cut 8 bases from V and 6 bases from J, with 13 bases between. The CDR3 bases are TGTGCCAGCCGGACGGGGAGCGCTGAAGCTTTCTTT. Translation: CASRTGSAEAFF.

CDR3 DNA: TGTGCCAGCAGCTTCAATAGTCAGCCCCAGCATTTT. It yields the protein CASSFNSQPQHF. V is TRBV7-9 and J is TRBJ1-5; D gene uncertain. V was pared by 3 bases and J by 6 bases, with 6 bases between. Per the germline V gene, CDR1 is SEHNR and CDR2 is FQNEAQ (reference sequence). The CDR3 consists of 12 residues.

The V gene is TRBV29-1, the J gene TRBJ2-7, with 7 bases lining up with TRBD1. V shed 7 bases, J shed 3 bases, and the junction held 15 bases outside the gene matches. CDR1 and CDR2 (germline): SQVTM, ANQGSEA. CDR3 size: 15 residues. The CDR3 loop is CSARTGLFSGYEQYF. The CDR3 region has the DNA TGCAGCGCGAGGACAGGCCTCTTTTCAGGCTACGAGCAGTACTTC.

The gene calls are TRBV7-6 and TRBJ2-1; TRBD2 matches at 10 bases. The length of the CDR3 is 16 residues. In germline, CDR1 is SGHVS, CDR2 FNYEAQ. The V and J ends lost 5 bases and 8 bases, in that order; junction bases with no gene match: 12. In DNA, the CDR3 is TGTGCCAGCAGCCAAATACTAGCGGGGTTCGGTGATGAGCAGTTCTTC. This gives the protein CASSQILAGFGDEQFF.

J is TRBJ2-5 and V is TRBV14; possibly TRBD2 for D (6 bases). Germline V CDR1 and CDR2: SGHDN, FVKESK. The CDR3 is 14 residues long. The ends were cut back, 0 bases at V and 5 bases at J, with 10 bases in the middle. CDR3 sequence (DNA): TGTGCCAGCAGCCAAGAACTGCGGGGCGAGACCCAGTACTTC. Translation: CASSQELRGETQYF.

The chain joins TRBV4-1 to TRBJ2-3; 12 bases agree with TRBD1. Germline loops: CDR1 MGHRA, CDR2 YSYEKL. Unmatched junction bases numbered 12, after V lost 3 bases and J lost 5 bases. CDR3 length: 18 amino acids. CDR3 coding DNA: TGCGCCAGCAGCCAGACTGGGACAGGGGGCGCGGGTATAGATACGCAGTATTTT. It yields the protein CASSQTGTGGAGIDTQYF.

The chain is built from TRBV27 and TRBJ1-5; 7 bases fit TRBD1. After removal of 7 bases from V and 2 bases from J, the junction contained 5 bases not matched to a gene. The CDR3 spans 14 residues. Per the germline V gene, CDR1 is MNHEY and CDR2 is SMNVEV (reference sequence). For the CDR3, the DNA is TGTGCCAGCAAACCAGACAGGGGCAATCAGCCCCAGCATTTT. Protein product: CASKPDRGNQPQHF.

This clone was observed a single time. The V call is TRBV5-6, the J call TRBJ1-2; D possibly corresponds to TRBD1 (6 bases). The CDR3 consists of 13 residues. CDR1 is SGHDT and CDR2 is YYEEEE in the germline V gene. V lost 4 bases and J lost 3, with 10 bases in between. Here the CDR3 reads CASSLQGYYGYTF. The CDR3 nucleotides are TGTGCCAGCAGCCTCCAGGGGTACTATGGCTACACCTTC. Supplemented by reference TRBV5-6 and TRBJ1-2, the full variable domain reads DAGVTQSPTHLIKTRGQQVTLRCSPKSGHDTVSWYQQALGQGPQFIFQYYEEEERQRGNFPDRFSGHQFPNYSSELNVNALLLGDSALYLCASSLQGYYGYTFGSGTRLTVV.

In this sample, this clone turned up a few times. This chain links TRBV7-9 with TRBJ2-3; tentatively, D is TRBD1 (6 bases). The CDR3 runs 13 residues. V dropped 3 bases and J dropped 9 bases, with 13 bases sitting between them. From germline, CDR1 is SEHNR and CDR2 FQNEAQ (reference sequence). The CDR3: CASSFTGQNTQYF. CDR3 in DNA: TGTGCCAGCAGCTTTACGGGACAAAACACGCAGTATTTT.

The rearrangement links TRBV28 to TRBJ2-1; TRBD2 matches 8 bases. V lost 6 bases, J lost 3 bases, and 7 bases stayed unmatched. The CDR3 sequence is 15 residues long. The germline CDR1 and CDR2 sequences are MDHEN and SYDVKM. Here the CDR3 reads CASRRESGGYNEQFF. The CDR3 DNA follows: TGTGCCAGCAGAAGGGAAAGCGGGGGCTACAATGAGCAGTTCTTC.

This clone was detected a few times. The chain combines TRBV10-1 with TRBJ1-1, with D unresolved. The length of the CDR3 is 13 residues. The V and J ends lost 3 bases and 1 base respectively, with 6 bases between them. Germline V gene lookup returns CDR1 WNHNN and CDR2 SYGVQD (reference sequence). DNA of the CDR3: TGCGCCAGCAGTGAAATGAGGAACACTGAAGCTTTCTTT. Encoded protein: CASSEMRNTEAFF.

This chain uses TRBV6-5 with TRBJ2-2, with 7 bases fitting TRBD1. The CDR3 is made up of 13 amino acids. Germline V gives CDR1 MNHEY, CDR2 SVGAGI. The junction had 2 bases not matched to a gene; V was cut back by 4 bases and J by 6 bases. The CDR3 loop reads CASSLTGAGELFF. The CDR3 nucleotides read TGTGCCAGCAGTTTAACAGGGGCCGGGGAGCTGTTTTTT.

This clone was recorded a few times. CDR3 sequence (DNA): TGTGCCTGGAGGACAGGGTATAATTCACCCCTCCACTTT. It translates to CAWRTGYNSPLHF. J is TRBJ1-6 and V is TRBV30, with 7 bases fitting TRBD1. V was pared by 3 bases and J by 4 bases, with 0 bases of the junction left unmatched. The CDR3 has 13 amino acids. Germline loops: CDR1 GTSNPN, CDR2 SVGIG (reference sequence).

This sequence joins TRBV4-2 and TRBJ1-3; the D is unclear. Germline V gene data show CDR1 as LGHNA and CDR2 as YNFKEQ. V was trimmed by 0 bases and J by 4 bases, leaving 7 bases between them. There are 14 residues in the CDR3. CDR3: CASSQDVAGNTIYF. The CDR3 DNA reads as TGTGCCAGCAGCCAAGATGTAGCAGGAAACACCATATATTTT.

The V gene is TRBV2, the J gene TRBJ2-3, with 7 nucleotides matching TRBD1. The CDR3 runs 14 residues. J lost 1 base, V lost 7 bases, and 5 bases had no gene match. CDR1 and CDR2 from the germline V gene are SNHLY and FYNNEI. CDR3 in DNA: TGTGCCAGCAAGTATGGACAGGGCACAGATACGCAGTATTTT. This translates into CASKYGQGTDTQYF.

The gene calls are TRBV5-5 and TRBJ1-6; TRBD1 is a possible D gene (6 bases). Between the trimmed V and J ends, which lost 5 bases and 5 bases, there was a span of 14 bases. Germline CDR1 is SGHKS and CDR2 is YYEKEE (reference sequence). This CDR3 comprises 15 residues. CDR3 in DNA: TGTGCCAGCAGGCAAGTACAGGGTCATAATTCACCCCTCCACTTT. Protein: CASRQVQGHNSPLHF.

This chain uses TRBV18 with TRBJ1-3; the D is unclear. This CDR3 comprises 15 residues. Germline CDR1 is KGHSH and CDR2 is LQKENI. V was shortened by 3 bases and J by 3 bases, with 12 bases between the two germline ends. The CDR3 DNA is TGTGCCAGCTCACCTGAGCGCGAGGGTGGAAACACCATATATTTT. It yields the protein CASSPEREGGNTIYF. Based on the CDR3 plus reference TRBV18 and TRBJ1-3, the full variable domain is NAGVMQNPRHLVRRRGQEARLRCSPMKGHSHVYWYRQLPEEGLKFMVYLQKENIIDESGMPKERFSAEFPKEGPSILRIQQVVRGDSAAYFCASSPEREGGNTIYFGEGSWLTVV.